This is a list of T cell receptor beta chains from one sample in a study of T-cell memory formation after mild COVID-19. In TCRdb, the 5' RACE reads were re-called with MiXCR into one record per CDR3 protein. The sample includes nearly 350,000 distinct CDR3 sequences, 10% to 15% of them seen just once. The sequencing sample was made of PBMCs or a T cell subset sorted from them (not recorded which). These receptors were collected from a man between 18 and 29 years old who had mild COVID-19 (a few samples of this study predate the infection). Cell type and time point are not known. The CDR3 runs from the conserved cysteine through the conserved F or W. Fields, in order: V gene, J gene, CDR3 protein.

>TRBV5-6|TRBJ2-5
CASSLFGAGGRPETQYF
>TRBV15|TRBJ2-7
CATSGGLAGGSYEQYF
>TRBV6-6|TRBJ1-1
CASSYGGQGGTFF
>TRBV7-9|TRBJ2-5
CAGGENQETQYF
>TRBV11-2|TRBJ2-4
CASSPTGVSSVPGVNIQYF
>TRBV15|TRBJ2-5
CATSGAGQPQETQYF
>TRBV5-1|TRBJ2-3
CASSPTSSGELQDTQYF
>TRBV6-5|TRBJ1-2
CASSYRTENYGYTF
>TRBV7-3|TRBJ2-1
CASSLTSSGYNEQFF
>TRBV11-1|TRBJ2-3
CASSSRTSSTDTQYF
>TRBV3-1|TRBJ2-2
CASSQGFGGLDTGELFF
>TRBV28|TRBJ2-3
CASSPTGGGPATDTQYF
>TRBV6-5|TRBJ2-7
CASSWGIQGQGNEQYF
>TRBV11-2|TRBJ2-3
CASSRTSGTDTQYF
>TRBV29-1|TRBJ2-7
CSVGKERGDHYEQYF
>TRBV20-1|TRBJ2-1
CSATRTGYNEQFF
>TRBV19|TRBJ1-1
CASSSFEGTEAFF
>TRBV12-3/TRBV12-4|TRBJ2-7
CASRQPGLGEQYF
>TRBV5-6|TRBJ2-3
CASSEVVGEQYF
>TRBV19|TRBJ2-1
CASSTRQGDEQFF
>TRBV4-3|TRBJ2-3
CASSPRQGLDTQYF
>TRBV7-3|TRBJ1-4
CASSGNSATNEKLFF
>TRBV24-1|TRBJ2-6
CATGKQAWEGWSGANVLTF
>TRBV3-1|TRBJ2-4
CASSHASGGDKNIQYF
>TRBV29-1|TRBJ2-1
CSVPNRASSYNEQFF
>TRBV7-3|TRBJ2-1
CASSFGGEYNEQFF
>TRBV20-1|TRBJ2-3
CSARGTSGSTDTQYF
>TRBV7-2|TRBJ1-1
CASSSAPGITEAFF
>TRBV7-3|TRBJ1-1
CASSPDRDAEAFF
>TRBV27|TRBJ1-5
CASSLVGQGISNQPQHF
>TRBV5-1|TRBJ2-2
CASKGTNTGELFF
>TRBV29-1|TRBJ1-2
CSVEYGANYGYTF
>TRBV9|TRBJ2-1
CASSGGAAEQFF
>TRBV6-4|TRBJ2-1
CASSSKLYEQFF
>TRBV24-1|TRBJ2-5
CATSGIQGTQETQYF
>TRBV20-1|TRBJ1-1
CSATRTDTEAFF
>TRBV5-5|TRBJ2-5
CASSLEAYPDYF
>TRBV10-3|TRBJ2-7
CAISESGLYEQYF
>TRBV10-3|TRBJ2-5
CAIKGTAQETQYF
>TRBV7-2|TRBJ2-1
CASSYLSGTSGPRRVNEQFF
>TRBV6-6|TRBJ1-2
CASKGQIGYTF
>TRBV7-2|TRBJ1-2
CASSRGQGIGQNYGYTF